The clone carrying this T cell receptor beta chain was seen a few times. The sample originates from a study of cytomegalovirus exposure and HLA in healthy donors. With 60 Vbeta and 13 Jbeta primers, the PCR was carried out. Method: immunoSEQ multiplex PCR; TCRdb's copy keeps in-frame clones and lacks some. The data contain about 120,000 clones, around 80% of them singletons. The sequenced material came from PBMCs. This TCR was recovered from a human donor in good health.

CDR3 residues: CASSLRQGALNTEAFF. In DNA, the CDR3 is TGCGCCAGCAGCCTACGACAGGGGGCTCTGAACACTGAAGCTTTCTTT. The chain joins TRBV4-1 to TRBJ1-1, with TRBD1 matching over 10 bases. V was clipped by 4 bases and J by 0 bases; unmatched bases: 5. CDR1 is MGHRA and CDR2 is YSYEKL in the germline V gene. The CDR3 covers 16 residues.